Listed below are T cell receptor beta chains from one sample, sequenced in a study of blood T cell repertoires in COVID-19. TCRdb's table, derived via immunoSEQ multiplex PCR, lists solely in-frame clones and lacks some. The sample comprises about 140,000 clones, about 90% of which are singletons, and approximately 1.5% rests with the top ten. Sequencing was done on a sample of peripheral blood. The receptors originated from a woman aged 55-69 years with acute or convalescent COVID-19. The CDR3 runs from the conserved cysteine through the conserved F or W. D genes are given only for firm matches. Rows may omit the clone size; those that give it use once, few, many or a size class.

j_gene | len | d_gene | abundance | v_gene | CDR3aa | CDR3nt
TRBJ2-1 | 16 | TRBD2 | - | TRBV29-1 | CSVGFRLAGIYNEQFF | TGCAGCGTTGGGTTTCGACTAGCGGGAATTTACAATGAGCAGTTCTTC
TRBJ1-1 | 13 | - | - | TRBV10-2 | CASPQGSRTEAFF | TGCGCCAGCCCCCAGGGTAGTCGGACTGAAGCTTTCTTT
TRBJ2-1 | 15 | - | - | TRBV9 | CASSVALASVNEQFF | TGTGCCAGCAGCGTAGCTCTGGCTTCTGTGAATGAGCAGTTCTTC
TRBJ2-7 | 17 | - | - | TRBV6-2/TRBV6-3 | CASSYSILRGQTYEQYF | TGTGCCAGCAGTTACTCGATACTGCGGGGGCAAACCTACGAGCAGTACTTC
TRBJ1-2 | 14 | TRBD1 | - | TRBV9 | CASSLSQGAGGYTF | TGTGCCAGCAGCCTGTCCCAGGGGGCAGGTGGCTACACCTTC
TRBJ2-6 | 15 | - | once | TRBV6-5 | CASLSGSSGANVLTF | TGTGCCAGTCTGTCGGGAAGCTCTGGGGCCAACGTCCTGACTTTC
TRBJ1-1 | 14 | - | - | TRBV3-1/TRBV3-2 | CASSHGGADTEAFF | TGTGCCAGCAGCCATGGGGGCGCGGACACTGAAGCTTTCTTT
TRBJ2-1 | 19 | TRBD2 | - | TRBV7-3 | CASSPLYRTSGGIGNEQFF | TGTGCCAGCAGTCCCCTTTATCGGACTAGCGGGGGGATTGGGAATGAGCAGTTCTTC
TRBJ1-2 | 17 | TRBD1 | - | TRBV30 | CAASTGTAMEDPYGYTF | TGTGCCGCCTCAACCGGGACAGCGATGGAGGATCCCTATGGCTACACCTTC
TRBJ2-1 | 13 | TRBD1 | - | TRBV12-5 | CASGLDRGREQFF | TGTGCTAGTGGTTTGGACAGGGGACGGGAACAGTTCTTC